The rows below give T cell receptor beta chains drawn from one sample of a study of CD8 T cells in ankylosing spondylitis. TCRdb redid the calling of the 5' RACE reads with MiXCR, one entry per CDR3 protein. Here the sample spans roughly 150,000 distinct CDR3 sequences, 25% to 35% being singletons. The material sequenced was synovial fluid, either unsorted or a sorted T cell fraction (not recorded which). The receptors stem from a male donor with ankylosing spondylitis. Each CDR3 is given with its conserved first and last residue. Fields, in order: V gene, J gene, clone size, D gene, CDR3 DNA, CDR3 protein. D genes are given only for firm matches. Rows give clone size only sometimes, using once, few, many, or a class for an expanded clone.

V gene: TRBV20-1; J gene: TRBJ1-1; clone size: NA; D gene: TRBD1; CDR3 DNA: TGCAGTGCTAGTAGACAGGGGAGGAACACTGAAGCTTTCTTT; CDR3 protein: CSASRQGRNTEAFF
V gene: TRBV6-1; J gene: TRBJ2-5; clone size: NA; D gene: NA; CDR3 DNA: TGTGCCAGCAGGAGGGGGGTTACGTACCAAGAGACCCAGTACTTC; CDR3 protein: CASRRGVTYQETQYF
V gene: TRBV4-3; J gene: TRBJ2-5; clone size: few; D gene: TRBD2; CDR3 DNA: TGCGCCAGCAGCCAAGATTATAGGACTAGCGGCCCGGAGACCCAGTACTTC; CDR3 protein: CASSQDYRTSGPETQYF
V gene: TRBV6-5; J gene: TRBJ1-2; clone size: few; D gene: NA; CDR3 DNA: TGTGCCAGCAGCTACGGACCCGGGAGGGGGTATGGCTACACCTTC; CDR3 protein: CASSYGPGRGYGYTF
V gene: TRBV6-2/TRBV6-3; J gene: TRBJ2-7; clone size: NA; D gene: TRBD2; CDR3 DNA: TGTGCCAGCAGTTCCCTCTCCCCCGTAGCGGGAGTTGTCTACGAGCAGTACTTC; CDR3 protein: CASSSLSPVAGVVYEQYF
V gene: TRBV21-1; J gene: TRBJ2-1; clone size: NA; D gene: NA; CDR3 DNA: TGTGCCAGCAGCAAACCCGGGACTAGCGGGAGGATGAACTACAATGAGCAGTTCTTC; CDR3 protein: CASSKPGTSGRMNYNEQFF
V gene: TRBV18; J gene: TRBJ1-4; clone size: NA; D gene: NA; CDR3 DNA: TGTGCCAGCTCACCGAGTCCGGTTCAGGAAAAACTGTTTTTT; CDR3 protein: CASSPSPVQEKLFF
V gene: TRBV20-1; J gene: TRBJ1-5; clone size: NA; D gene: NA; CDR3 DNA: TGCAGTGCTCCCGGTGTGAGGGGGAATCAGCCCCAGCATTTT; CDR3 protein: CSAPGVRGNQPQHF
V gene: TRBV28; J gene: TRBJ2-4; clone size: few; D gene: TRBD1; CDR3 DNA: TGTGCCAGCAGTTTCAGCCCCGTCCGAGGGACAGGGGTGTCCTTC; CDR3 protein: CASSFSPVRGTGVSF
V gene: TRBV12-3/TRBV12-4; J gene: TRBJ2-3; clone size: few; D gene: NA; CDR3 DNA: TGTGCCAGCACCATGACAGGTACCTCCACAGATACGCAGTATTTT; CDR3 protein: CASTMTGTSTDTQYF
V gene: TRBV6-1; J gene: TRBJ2-7; clone size: few; D gene: NA; CDR3 DNA: TGTGCCAGTAGTAAACAAGGGGGGTCGTCCTACGAGCAGTACTTC; CDR3 protein: CASSKQGGSSYEQYF
V gene: TRBV28; J gene: TRBJ2-1; clone size: NA; D gene: TRBD2; CDR3 DNA: TGTGCCAGCAGTTCCCTTAGCGGGAGTTTCAATGAGCAGTTCTTC; CDR3 protein: CASSSLSGSFNEQFF
V gene: TRBV2; J gene: TRBJ1-6; clone size: NA; D gene: NA; CDR3 DNA: TGTGCCAGCAGTGAAGTAGCCAGGAATTCACCCCTCCACTTT; CDR3 protein: CASSEVARNSPLHF
V gene: TRBV20-1; J gene: TRBJ2-1; clone size: NA; D gene: TRBD2; CDR3 DNA: TGCAGTGCTAGAGATCCCTTCCTAGCGGGAGGGCACAATGAGCAGTTCTTC; CDR3 protein: CSARDPFLAGGHNEQFF